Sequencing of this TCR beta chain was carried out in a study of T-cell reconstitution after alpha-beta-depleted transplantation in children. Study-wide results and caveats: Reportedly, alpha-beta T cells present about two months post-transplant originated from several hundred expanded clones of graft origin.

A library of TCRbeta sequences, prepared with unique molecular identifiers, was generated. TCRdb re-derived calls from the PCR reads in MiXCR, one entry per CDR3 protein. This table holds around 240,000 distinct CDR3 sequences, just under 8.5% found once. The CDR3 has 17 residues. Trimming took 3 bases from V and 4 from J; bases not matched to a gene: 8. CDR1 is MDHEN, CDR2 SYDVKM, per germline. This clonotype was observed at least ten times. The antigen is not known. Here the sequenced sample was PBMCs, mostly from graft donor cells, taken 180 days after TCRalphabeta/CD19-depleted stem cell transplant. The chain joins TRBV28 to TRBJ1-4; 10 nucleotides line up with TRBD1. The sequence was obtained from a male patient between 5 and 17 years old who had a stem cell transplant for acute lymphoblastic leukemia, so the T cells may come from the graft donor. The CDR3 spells CASSLPGTGVNNEKLFF. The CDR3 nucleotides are TGTGCCAGCAGTTTGCCGGGGACAGGGGTCAATAATGAAAAACTGTTTTTT.